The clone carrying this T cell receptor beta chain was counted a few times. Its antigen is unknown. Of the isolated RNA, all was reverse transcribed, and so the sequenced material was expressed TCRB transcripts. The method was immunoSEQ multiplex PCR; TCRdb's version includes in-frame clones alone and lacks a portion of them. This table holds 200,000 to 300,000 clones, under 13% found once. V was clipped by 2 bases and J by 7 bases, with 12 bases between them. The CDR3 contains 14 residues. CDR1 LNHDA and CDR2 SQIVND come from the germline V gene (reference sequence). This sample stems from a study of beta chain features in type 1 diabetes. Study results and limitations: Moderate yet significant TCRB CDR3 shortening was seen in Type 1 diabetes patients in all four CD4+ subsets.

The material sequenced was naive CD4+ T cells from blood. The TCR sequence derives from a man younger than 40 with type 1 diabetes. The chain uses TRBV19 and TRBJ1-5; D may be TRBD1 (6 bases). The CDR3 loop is CASSILQGWQPQHF. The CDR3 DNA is TGTGCCAGTAGTATACTACAGGGCTGGCAGCCCCAGCATTTT. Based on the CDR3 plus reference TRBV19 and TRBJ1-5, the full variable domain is DGGITQSPKYLFRKEGQNVTLSCEQNLNHDAMYWYRQDPGQGLRLIYYSQIVNDFQKGDIAEGYSVSREKKESFPLTVTSAQKNPTAFYLCASSILQGWQPQHFGDGTRLSIL.